The 27 T cell receptor beta chains below come from one sample, sequenced in a study of blood T cell repertoires in COVID-19. Using immunoSEQ multiplex PCR, the repertoire was profiled, and TCRdb retains in-frame clones only, with some absent. The sample carries about 180,000 clones, roughly 78% recorded once. The sequencing input was peripheral blood. Receptor source: a man in his 70s with active or convalescent COVID-19.

The rearrangement links TRBV3-1 (or the pseudogene TRBV3-2) to TRBJ2-1, with D perhaps matching TRBD1 (6 bases). The CDR3 length is 14 residues. V was pared by 5 bases and J by 8 bases, with 16 bases between. Germline lookup yields CDR1 LGHDT and CDR2 YNNKEL (reference sequence). The CDR3 spells CASSSRTASYEQFF. CDR3 DNA sequence: TGTGCCAGCAGCTCTCGGACAGCTTCGTATGAGCAGTTCTTC.

The J gene is TRBJ2-1, the V gene TRBV7-2; D is possibly TRBD2 (6 bases). The germline V and J ends were trimmed by 5 bases and 3 bases, with 14 bases remaining between them. Germline values: CDR1 SGHTA, CDR2 FQGNSA. The CDR3 loop spans 15 amino acids. CDR3 amino acids: CASSLPGDFYNEQFF. The DNA of the CDR3 is TGTGCCAGCAGCCTCCCGGGGGACTTCTACAATGAGCAGTTCTTC.

The genes are TRBV7-2 and TRBJ1-5; maybe TRBD1 (6 bases). Germline V CDR1 and CDR2: SGHTA, FQGNSA. The germline V and J ends were trimmed by 5 bases and 3 bases, with 14 bases remaining between them. This CDR3 comprises 15 residues. The CDR3 coding sequence is TGTGCCAGCAGCCCACAGGGAGAGAACAATCAGCCCCAGCATTTT. This encodes CASSPQGENNQPQHF.

This chain joins TRBV30 and TRBJ1-4, with 7 bases lining up with TRBD1. This CDR3 region has 13 residues. V was pared by 2 bases and J by 8 bases, with 5 bases of the junction left unmatched. Germline CDR1 GTSNPN, CDR2 SVGIG (reference sequence). DNA of the CDR3: TGTGCCTGGAGTTGGGGGACAGTGGAAAAACTGTTTTTT. Residues: CAWSWGTVEKLFF. The variable domain in full, completed from reference TRBV30 and TRBJ1-4, reads SQTIHQWPATLVQPVGSPLSLECTVEGTSNPNLYWYRQAAGRGLQLLFYSVGIGQISSEVPQNLSASRPQDRQFILSSKKLLLSDSGFYLCAWSWGTVEKLFFGSGTQLSVL.

This clone appeared a few times. The chain recombines TRBV18 with TRBJ1-4; D unresolved. The CDR3 is 15 amino acids. Germline V CDR1 and CDR2: KGHSH, LQKENI. V shed 2 bases and J shed 4 bases, with 11 bases lying between them. CDR3 region: CASSPSRLGNEKLFF. The CDR3 DNA follows: TGTGCCAGCTCACCATCTAGGTTGGGTAATGAAAAACTGTTTTTT.

CDR3 DNA sequence: TGTGCCAGCAGCCTCCGGGAGGGTCTCAACAATGAGCAGTTCTTC. It translates to CASSLREGLNNEQFF. The chain carries TRBV3-1 (or the pseudogene TRBV3-2) and TRBJ2-1, with 8 bases fitting TRBD2. Germline CDR1 reads LGHDT; CDR2 reads YNNKEL (reference sequence). With V trimmed by 4 bases and J by 5 bases, 7 bases remained unmatched. There are 15 residues in the CDR3.

The chain joins TRBV11-2 to TRBJ2-7; 9 positions match TRBD1. Germline loops: CDR1 SGHAT, CDR2 FQNNGV. V dropped 6 bases and J dropped 1; count of bases not matched to a gene: 7. The CDR3 loop spans 15 amino acids. The CDR3: CASRAGQGSSYEQYF. CDR3 nucleotide sequence: TGTGCCAGCAGAGCGGGACAGGGATCTTCCTACGAGCAGTACTTC.

The rearrangement uses TRBV19 and TRBJ2-5, with TRBD1 as a possible D gene (6 bases). Trimming removed 2 bases at V and 5 bases at J, with 18 bases between. This CDR3 has 16 residues. Germline CDR1 LNHDA, CDR2 SQIVND (reference sequence). Here the CDR3 reads CASSIQNSGVGETQYF. CDR3 DNA: TGTGCCAGTAGTATACAAAACTCAGGGGTTGGTGAGACCCAGTACTTC. Full variable domain (remainder filled in from reference TRBV19 and TRBJ2-5): DGGITQSPKYLFRKEGQNVTLSCEQNLNHDAMYWYRQDPGQGLRLIYYSQIVNDFQKGDIAEGYSVSREKKESFPLTVTSAQKNPTAFYLCASSIQNSGVGETQYFGPGTRLLVL.

This clone occurred a few times. The gene calls are TRBV19 and TRBJ2-6; no firm D call. The CDR3 runs to 15 residues. CDR1 and CDR2 from the germline V gene are LNHDA and SQIVND (reference sequence). Between the trimmed V and J ends, which lost 0 bases and 0 bases, there was a span of 3 bases. CDR3 loop: CASSIDYSGANVLTF. The CDR3 DNA reads as TGTGCCAGTAGTATAGATTACTCTGGGGCCAACGTCCTGACTTTC.

The V and J genes are TRBV10-3 and TRBJ1-5, with 10 bases fitting TRBD1. V trimming: 2 bases; J trimming: 4 bases; junction bases outside the gene matches: 5. The CDR3 consists of 16 residues. Germline V gives CDR1 ENHRY, CDR2 SYGVKD. CDR3 region: CAISEDRGRWNQPQHF. The CDR3 DNA follows: TGTGCCATCAGTGAGGACAGGGGGCGATGGAATCAGCCCCAGCATTTT.

The table lists this clone with a count of one. CDR3 amino acids: CASSRPGDRLNTEAFF. In DNA form, the CDR3 reads TGTGCCAGCAGCCGCCCCGGTGACAGGCTAAACACTGAAGCTTTCTTT. V is TRBV7-9 and J is TRBJ1-1, with D tentatively TRBD1 (6 bases). CDR1 is SEHNR, CDR2 FQNEAQ, per germline (reference sequence). The length of the CDR3 is 16 residues. V lost 5 bases, J lost 2 bases, and 18 bases lay in between.

This chain connects TRBV6-1 to TRBJ2-5; perhaps TRBD1 as D (6 bases). Trimming left V 2 bases short and J 7 bases short, with 8 bases between. CDR1 MNHNS and CDR2 SASEGT come from the germline V gene. CDR3 length: 12 residues. CDR3 amino acids: CASSEIGGTQYF. Written as DNA, the CDR3 is TGTGCCAGCAGTGAAATAGGGGGGACCCAGTACTTC.

In its sample, this clone was seen a few times. V gene TRBV4-3 combines with J gene TRBJ1-1, with TRBD1 matching over 7 bases. V lost 2 bases, J lost 4 bases, and 1 base stayed unmatched. CDR1 and CDR2 from the germline V gene are LGHNA and YSLEER. The CDR3 totals 13 residues. This chain's CDR3 is CASSQTGATEAFF. CDR3 DNA sequence: TGCGCCAGCAGCCAAACAGGGGCCACTGAAGCTTTCTTT.

This sequence joins TRBV27 and TRBJ2-2, with 12 bases fitting TRBD1. V dropped 5 bases and J dropped 5; count of bases not matched to a gene: 18. This CDR3 is 20 amino acids long. CDR1 is MNHEY, CDR2 SMNVEV, per germline (reference sequence). The CDR3, as DNA: TGTGCCAGCAGTACAGAATCCGCCGGGACAGGGGGCTCGGGGACCGGGGAGCTGTTTTTT. It translates to CASSTESAGTGGSGTGELFF.

This clone was counted a single time. This sample also contains other DNA sequences that code for the same CDR3. The genes are TRBV6-5 and TRBJ1-1; D perhaps matches TRBD1 (6 bases). The V gene lost 2 bases and the J gene lost 0 bases, with 7 bases spanning the gap. Germline CDR1 is MNHEY and CDR2 is SVGAGI. This CDR3 comprises 14 residues. CDR3: CASSYDRLNTEAFF. The CDR3 DNA sequence: TGTGCCAGCAGTTACGACAGGTTGAACACTGAAGCTTTCTTT.

This clone was seen more than once but under ten times. The chain joins TRBV7-9 to TRBJ1-2; possibly TRBD1 for D (6 bases). The CDR3 is 12 amino acids. Between the trimmed V and J ends, which lost 5 bases and 4 bases, there was a span of 8 bases. Germline lookup yields CDR1 SEHNR and CDR2 FQNEAQ (reference sequence). CDR3 loop: CASSQDSYGYTF. CDR3 DNA: TGTGCCAGCAGCCAGGACAGCTATGGCTACACCTTC.

The V and J genes are TRBV7-9 and TRBJ2-7, with a weak D call TRBD1 (6 bases). This CDR3 has 15 amino acids. The V end was cut by 5 bases, the J end by 7 bases, with 21 bases between. Germline assignment: CDR1 SEHNR and CDR2 FQNEAQ (reference sequence). DNA of the CDR3: TGTGCCAGCAGCGCAGAGGACAGCTGGGCTCAAGAGCAGTACTTC. This translates into CASSAEDSWAQEQYF.

This sequence joins TRBV18 and TRBJ2-7; 7 bases align to TRBD1. With 3 bases clipped from V and 0 bases from J, the junction kept 5 bases outside the gene matches. Germline-derived CDR1 and CDR2 are KGHSH and LQKENI. The CDR3 runs 15 residues. This CDR3 is CASSPSTGISYEQYF. The CDR3 coding sequence is TGTGCCAGCTCACCTTCGACAGGGATCTCCTACGAGCAGTACTTC.

The CDR3 region is CASSLGWDYGYGYTF. DNA for the CDR3: TGCGCCAGCAGCTTGGGATGGGACTACGGCTATGGCTACACCTTC. The chain joins TRBV5-1 to TRBJ1-2, with a possible D match to TRBD1 (5 bases). Germline CDR1 and CDR2: SGHRS and YFSETQ. Trimming removed 0 bases at V and 4 bases at J, with 13 bases between. This CDR3 comprises 15 residues. Using reference TRBV5-1 and TRBJ1-2 for the parts outside the CDR3, the full variable domain is KAGVTQTPRYLIKTRGQQVTLSCSPISGHRSVSWYQQTPGQGLQFLFEYFSETQRNKGNFPGRFSGRQFSNSRSEMNVSTLELGDSALYLCASSLGWDYGYGYTFGSGTRLTVV.

The rearrangement joins TRBV27 to TRBJ2-7; 11 positions agree with TRBD2. Germline V gives CDR1 MNHEY, CDR2 SMNVEV (reference sequence). The CDR3 runs to 20 residues. V lost 4 bases, J lost 4 bases, and 21 bases stayed unmatched. The CDR3 protein is CASSSRILAGGYRSWYEQYF. For the CDR3, the DNA is TGTGCCAGCAGTTCCCGCATTTTAGCGGGAGGGTACCGCAGCTGGTACGAGCAGTACTTC.

This clone was seen a handful of times. This chain connects TRBV7-9 to TRBJ1-2; tentative D call: TRBD1 (5 bases). Looked up from germline, CDR1 is SEHNR and CDR2 is FQNEAQ (reference sequence). V dropped 3 bases and J dropped 3 bases, with 20 bases sitting between them. CDR3 length: 17 amino acids. CDR3 bases: TGTGCCAGCAGCTTCAACCGGGACTCCGAGGTCTACTATGGCTACACCTTC. Protein: CASSFNRDSEVYYGYTF.

The rearrangement uses TRBV14 and TRBJ1-2; 7 bases fit TRBD1. The CDR3 is 15 residues long. V gave up 1 base and J gave up 2 bases; unmatched junction bases: 4. Germline assignment: CDR1 SGHDN and CDR2 FVKESK. CDR3 sequence reads: CASSQVDRPNYGYTF. In DNA form, the CDR3 reads TGTGCCAGCAGCCAAGTGGACAGGCCAAACTATGGCTACACCTTC.

The chain couples TRBV18 to TRBJ2-1; D is unresolved. V shed 3 bases and J shed 0 bases, with 15 bases lying between them. Germline V gives CDR1 KGHSH, CDR2 LQKENI. This CDR3 is 17 amino acids long. Written as DNA, the CDR3 is TGTGCCAGCTCACCTAGGCCCCTAGGAAGCTCCTACAATGAGCAGTTCTTC. Translating gives CASSPRPLGSSYNEQFF. The full variable domain, with the rest looked up from reference TRBV18 and TRBJ2-1, is NAGVMQNPRHLVRRRGQEARLRCSPMKGHSHVYWYRQLPEEGLKFMVYLQKENIIDESGMPKERFSAEFPKEGPSILRIQQVVRGDSAAYFCASSPRPLGSSYNEQFFGPGTRLTVL.

The chain employs TRBV6-5 and TRBJ2-3, with a possible D match to TRBD2 (5 bases). The CDR3 spans 15 residues. V dropped 8 bases and J dropped 1 base, with 16 bases sitting between them. Germline CDR1 MNHEY, CDR2 SVGAGI. CDR3 loop: CASAAGLYRTDTQYF. The CDR3 DNA sequence: TGTGCCAGCGCCGCTGGACTTTATCGCACAGATACGCAGTATTTT.

The chain combines TRBV4-3 with TRBJ2-2, with D possibly matching TRBD1 (5 bases). CDR3 size: 18 residues. The V end was cut by 0 bases, the J end by 1 base, with 15 bases between. Germline lookup yields CDR1 LGHNA and CDR2 YSLEER. Written as DNA, the CDR3 is TGCGCCAGCAGCCAAGAGCAACAGGCGATCCTGAACACCGGGGAGCTGTTTTTT. Its translation is CASSQEQQAILNTGELFF.

J is TRBJ1-2 and V is TRBV6-5; perhaps TRBD1 as D (5 bases). V lost 5 bases and J lost 1, with 8 bases in between. The CDR3 length is 13 residues. CDR1 is MNHEY and CDR2 is SVGAGI in the germline V gene. DNA for the CDR3: TGTGCCAGCAGTCAGACAGTTAACTATGGCTACACCTTC. The encoded protein is CASSQTVNYGYTF.

Comments on this clone: Additional DNA sequences in this sample encode the identical CDR3. The V gene is TRBV19, the J gene TRBJ1-5, with 7 bases aligning to TRBD1. In germline, CDR1 is LNHDA, CDR2 SQIVND (reference sequence). The CDR3 runs to 16 residues. With 5 bases clipped from V and 0 bases from J, the junction kept 7 bases outside the gene matches. This CDR3 reads CASSQRTGNSNQPQHF. The CDR3 coding sequence is TGTGCCAGTAGTCAACGGACAGGAAATAGCAATCAGCCCCAGCATTTT.